These 28 T cell receptor beta chains came from one sample sequenced in a study of T cells in Graves' hyperthyroidism and ophthalmopathy. Researchers amplified the TCR beta CDR3 regions from RNA transcripts. When the TCR CDR3 underwent first-round RT-PCR, the HTBI primer set was used. Using its own MiXCR run on the multiplex PCR reads, TCRdb lists one record per CDR3 protein. The sample has fewer than 500,000 distinct CDR3 sequences; approximately 15% are singletons. The specimen sequenced was blood. The receptors were gathered from a man younger than 35 with Graves' ophthalmopathy.

With respect to this clonotype: At one end, the junction sequence differs from germline, possibly due to a read error. V gene TRBV30 combines with J gene TRBJ1-2; perhaps TRBD1 as D (5 bases). The CDR3 consists of 13 residues. Germline V gives CDR1 GTSNPN, CDR2 SVGIG (reference sequence). The CDR3 loop is CARSVPGLGGYTF. The CDR3, as DNA: TGTGCCCGGAGTGTACCAGGGTTGGGGGGCTACACCTTC.

This clonotype has just a few counts. J is TRBJ2-2 and V is TRBV7-6; 8 bases align to TRBD1. CDR1 and CDR2 (germline): SGHVS, FNYEAQ. This CDR3 region has 15 residues. Trimming took 3 bases from V and 4 from J; bases not matched to a gene: 4. DNA of the CDR3: TGTGCCAGCAGCTTTTCGACAGGGGCCACCGGGGAGCTGTTTTTT. Protein sequence: CASSFSTGATGELFF.

This clonotype was picked up a small number of times. This chain connects TRBV19 to TRBJ1-2; 11 bases map to TRBD1. The CDR3 runs to 14 residues. The J segment lost 3 bases and the V segment lost 7 bases, leaving 4 bases of the junction unmatched. Germline assignment: CDR1 LNHDA and CDR2 SQIVND (reference sequence). The CDR3 protein is CASMWTGGHYGYTF. The CDR3 nucleotides read TGTGCCAGTATGTGGACAGGGGGCCACTATGGCTACACCTTC.

This clonotype was observed at least ten times. The genes are TRBV7-9 and TRBJ2-7; 9 positions match TRBD2. Germline CDR1 and CDR2: SEHNR and FQNEAQ (reference sequence). V was clipped by 5 bases and J by 3 bases; unmatched bases: 8. The CDR3 has 15 residues. The CDR3 here is CASSPMGLAVYEQYF. CDR3 bases: TGTGCCAGCAGCCCCATGGGACTAGCAGTCTACGAGCAGTACTTC.

This clonotype was seen repeatedly, ten times or more. The chain couples TRBV11-2 to TRBJ2-3; TRBD2 aligns across 8 bases. CDR3 size: 15 residues. Germline assignment: CDR1 SGHAT and CDR2 FQNNGV. V lost 5 bases and J lost 2; bases outside the gene matches: 6. The CDR3 nucleotides are TGTGCCAGCAGCCCACGAGCGGGGGTCACAGATACGCAGTATTTT. It translates to CASSPRAGVTDTQYF. The full variable domain, with the rest looked up from reference TRBV11-2 and TRBJ2-3, is EAGVAQSPRYKIIEKRQSVAFWCNPISGHATLYWYQQILGQGPKLLIQFQNNGVVDDSQLPKDRFSAERLKGVDSTLKIQPAKLEDSAVYLCASSPRAGVTDTQYFGPGTRLTVL.

This clonotype showed up many times. This may stem from a read error, because a much larger clone lies one nucleotide away. The chain uses TRBV11-2 and TRBJ1-1; no clear D gene. Germline-derived CDR1 and CDR2 are SGHAT and FQNNGV. The CDR3 covers 14 residues. The CDR3 loop is CASSLQSLNTEASF. Here the CDR3 DNA reads TGTGCCAGCAGCTTACAATCGCTGAACACTGAAGCTTCCTTT.

The V gene is TRBV9, the J gene TRBJ2-3, with 11 bases aligning to TRBD2. The CDR3 length is 19 residues. The ends lost 0 bases at V and 8 bases at J; junction bases unmatched: 17. CDR1 SGDLS and CDR2 YYNGEE come from the germline V gene. The CDR3 DNA reads TGTGCCAGCAGCGTAGCGGAAGTAGTACTAGCGGGGGAAAGTGGTACGCAGTATTTT. This translates into CASSVAEVVLAGESGTQYF.

A remark on this clonotype: Its ends do not fully match the called genes, so a read error is possible. The chain employs TRBV7-9 and TRBJ1-3; D gene uncertain. This CDR3 comprises 14 residues. Germline V gene data show CDR1 as SEHNR and CDR2 as FQNEAQ (reference sequence). Written as DNA, the CDR3 is TGTGCTAGCAGCCCCGACTGGGGTGGAAACACCATATATTTT. The encoded protein is CASSPDWGGNTIYF.

In this sample, this clonotype turned up many times. CDR3 sequence reads: CASSPTSGADEQYF. The CDR3 DNA is TGCGCCAGCAGCCCGACTAGCGGGGCGGACGAGCAGTACTTC. The genes are TRBV5-1 and TRBJ2-7; 11 nucleotides line up with TRBD2. CDR1 is SGHRS and CDR2 is YFSETQ in the germline V gene. The CDR3 sequence is 14 residues long. J was trimmed by 5 bases and V by 4 bases; bases with no gene match: 5.

As to this clonotype: At one of its ends the junction is not consistent with the germline gene, which may arise from a read error. This chain connects TRBV7-3 to TRBJ2-2, with TRBD2 matching over 9 bases. CDR1 is SGHTA, CDR2 FQGTGA, per germline. The CDR3 runs to 21 residues. In DNA, the CDR3 is TGTGCCAGCAGCTTAGCTTCGGGCGGGAGGGCCAGGCGTGAGGGCACCGAGGAGCTGTTTTTT. Residues: CASSLASGGRARREGTEELFF.

This clonotype was picked up many times. Here the CDR3 DNA reads TGTGCCAGCAGCCCCCAAGGCGGGGGCATACATCAGCAGTTCTTC. This sequence encodes CASSPQGGGIHQQFF. The rearrangement joins TRBV12-3 or TRBV12-4 to TRBJ2-1; a weak D match, TRBD2 (7 bases). The length of the CDR3 is 15 residues. Trimming shortened V by 6 bases and J by 11 bases, and 23 bases separated the two germline ends.

J is TRBJ2-1 and V is TRBV6-6; 9 nucleotides line up with TRBD2. The CDR3 spans 13 residues. Germline V gene data show CDR1 as MNHNY and CDR2 as SVGAGI (reference sequence). After removal of 0 bases from V and 10 bases from J, the junction contained 1 base not matched to a gene. CDR3 amino acids: CASSYSAGGEQFF. Written as DNA, the CDR3 is TGTGCCAGCAGTTACTCAGCGGGAGGAGAGCAGTTCTTC.

J is TRBJ1-1 and V is TRBV27, with 7 nucleotides matching TRBD1. There are 19 residues in the CDR3. Trimming at V came to 6 bases and at J to 3 bases, leaving 22 bases not matched to a gene. The germline V gene has CDR1 MNHEY and CDR2 SMNVEV (reference sequence). The CDR3 DNA reads TGTGCCAGCAGCTTTAGTCCGGGACAGCAGTCCGGGCCAGACACTGAAGCTTTCTTT. Protein sequence: CASSFSPGQQSGPDTEAFF.

The chain is built from TRBV7-9 and TRBJ1-5, with D tentatively TRBD1 (5 bases). CDR1 is SEHNR and CDR2 is FQNEAQ in the germline V gene (reference sequence). CDR3 length equals 14 residues. The germline V and J ends were trimmed by 3 bases and 4 bases, with 10 bases remaining between them. The CDR3 DNA reads as TGTGCCAGCAGCTTTGAACAGGCAAATCAGCCCCAGCATTTT. As protein: CASSFEQANQPQHF.

A word on this clonotype: One junction end does not reproduce the germline sequence, and a read error may be involved. The chain is built from TRBV5-1 and TRBJ2-5; D is possibly TRBD1 or TRBD2 (7 bases each). Looked up from germline, CDR1 is SGHRS and CDR2 is YFSETQ. The CDR3 sequence is 15 residues long. The CDR3 DNA is TGCGCCGGCAGCTTGGGAGGGGGCGGAAAAGAGACCCAGTACTTC. This sequence encodes CAGSLGGGGKETQYF.

The chain carries TRBV7-8 and TRBJ2-7; possibly TRBD2 for D (5 bases). The ends were cut back, 3 bases at V and 0 bases at J, with 9 bases in the middle. In germline, CDR1 is SGHVS, CDR2 FQNEAQ. This CDR3 region has 14 residues. For the CDR3, the DNA is TGTGCCAGCAGCTTCGCGACTAACTCCTACGAGCAGTACTTC. Its protein is CASSFATNSYEQYF. Drawing the rest from reference TRBV7-8 and TRBJ2-7, the complete variable domain is GAGVSQSPRYKVAKRGQDVALRCDPISGHVSLFWYQQALGQGPEFLTYFQNEAQLDKSGLPSDRFFAERPEGSVSTLKIQRTQQEDSAVYLCASSFATNSYEQYFGPGTRLTVT.

This clonotype has a count of ten or more. The chain couples TRBV18 to TRBJ2-7; TRBD2 might be the D (5 bases). V was pared by 3 bases and J by 7 bases, with 13 bases between. The V gene's germline CDR1 is KGHSH and CDR2 LQKENI. The CDR3 loop spans 13 amino acids. CDR3: CASSPVEEVEQYF. The CDR3, as DNA: TGTGCCAGCTCACCGGTAGAGGAGGTAGAGCAGTACTTC.

The V call is TRBV7-2, the J call TRBJ1-6; a weak D match, TRBD1 (5 bases). Germline CDR1 and CDR2: SGHTA and FQGNSA. CDR3 size: 13 residues. With 5 bases removed from V and 9 bases from J, the gap between germline ends came to 11 bases. CDR3 DNA sequence: TGTGCCAGCAGCACCCCGGGGCGTTCACCCCTCCACTTT. Encoded protein: CASSTPGRSPLHF.

Ten or more counts support this clonotype. The V call is TRBV6-5, the J call TRBJ2-3; D not resolved. The CDR3 consists of 16 residues. The germline V and J ends were trimmed by 0 bases and 1 base, with 11 bases remaining between them. The germline gives CDR1 MNHEY, CDR2 SVGAGI. The CDR3 is CASSYSAVGGTDTQYF. The CDR3 DNA reads TGTGCCAGCAGTTACTCGGCGGTGGGTGGCACAGATACGCAGTATTTT.

This clonotype was observed a handful of times. The V call is TRBV30, the J call TRBJ2-3, with 7 positions matching TRBD1. Germline assignment: CDR1 GTSNPN and CDR2 SVGIG (reference sequence). Trimming removed 8 bases from V and 4 bases from J; junction bases left unmatched: 15. There are 15 residues in the CDR3. The CDR3 loop reads CASSIFYRGADTQYF. DNA of the CDR3: TGTGCCAGTAGTATATTCTACAGGGGAGCAGATACGCAGTATTTT.

This clonotype was seen only a few times. The chain joins TRBV27 to TRBJ2-5, with 7 bases fitting TRBD1. The CDR3 is 13 residues long. Germline V lookup: CDR1 MNHEY, CDR2 SMNVEV (reference sequence). V dropped 5 bases and J dropped 4; count of bases not matched to a gene: 4. The CDR3 DNA reads as TGTGCCAGCAGTCTACAGGGGACAGAGACCCAGTACTTC. Protein product: CASSLQGTETQYF.

Many counts were recorded for this clonotype. The chain combines TRBV7-8 with TRBJ1-2; D possibly corresponds to TRBD1 (6 bases). The CDR3 length is 15 residues. CDR1 SGHVS and CDR2 FQNEAQ come from the germline V gene. Trimming stripped 8 bases from V and 1 base from J, with 17 bases between. CDR3 DNA: TGTGCCAGCGGGAGCCGGGACAAGTATAACTATGGCTACACCTTC. It translates to CASGSRDKYNYGYTF.

V is TRBV18 and J is TRBJ2-7; D may be TRBD2 (6 bases). Looked up from germline, CDR1 is KGHSH and CDR2 is LQKENI. The length of the CDR3 is 14 residues. The V and J ends lost 2 bases and 2 bases respectively, with 10 bases between them. The CDR3 sequence: CASSPAGTPYEQYF. DNA for the CDR3: TGTGCCAGCTCACCAGCGGGGACCCCCTACGAGCAGTACTTC.

This clonotype was detected ten times or more. CDR3 DNA: TGTGCCAGCAGCCGGCGACTAGCGGGAGCCTACGAGCAGTACTTC. Its protein product is CASSRRLAGAYEQYF. The chain combines TRBV3-1 with TRBJ2-7; TRBD2 matches 12 bases. The CDR3 spans 15 residues. The ends lost 4 bases at V and 2 bases at J; junction bases unmatched: 3. Germline loops: CDR1 LGHDT, CDR2 YNNKEL (reference sequence).

This clonotype was detected ten times or more. V is TRBV12-3 or TRBV12-4 and J is TRBJ1-6; 10 nucleotides agree with TRBD1. The J segment lost 9 bases and the V segment lost 5 bases, leaving 4 bases of the junction unmatched. The CDR3 covers 14 residues. CDR3 sequence (DNA): TGTGCCAGCAGTCTAGGACAGGGGGGTTCACCCCTCCACTTT. Protein sequence: CASSLGQGGSPLHF.

The table lists this clonotype with many counts. This chain uses TRBV2 with TRBJ2-1; perhaps TRBD1 as D (5 bases). The CDR3 totals 16 residues. Trimming took off 2 bases at V and 4 bases at J, with 15 bases between the two ends. Germline V gene sequence: CDR1 SNHLY, CDR2 FYNNEI. This CDR3 reads CASSELGVKTYNEQFF. CDR3 in DNA: TGTGCCAGCAGTGAACTAGGGGTGAAGACATACAATGAGCAGTTCTTC.

The chain links TRBV15 to TRBJ2-3; the match to TRBD2 covers 7 bases. The CDR3 length is 15 residues. V lost 3 bases to trimming and J lost 5 bases; unmatched junction nucleotides: 8. CDR1 and CDR2 (germline): LNHNV, YYDKDF (reference sequence). CDR3 residues: CATSRELASGDTQYF. The CDR3 DNA reads as TGTGCCACCAGCAGGGAACTAGCGTCTGGAGATACGCAGTATTTT.

This clonotype was counted at least ten times. The chain links TRBV7-8 to TRBJ1-5; tentative D call: TRBD1 (5 bases). Germline V gives CDR1 SGHVS, CDR2 FQNEAQ. The CDR3 consists of 14 residues. Trimming took off 3 bases at V and 1 base at J, with 7 bases between the two ends. Written as DNA, the CDR3 is TGTGCCAGCAGCTTTGGGGCAAGCAATCAGCCCCAGCATTTT. This sequence encodes CASSFGASNQPQHF. Combining the CDR3 with reference TRBV7-8 and TRBJ1-5 gives the whole variable domain GAGVSQSPRYKVAKRGQDVALRCDPISGHVSLFWYQQALGQGPEFLTYFQNEAQLDKSGLPSDRFFAERPEGSVSTLKIQRTQQEDSAVYLCASSFGASNQPQHFGDGTRLSIL.